This T cell receptor beta chain was captured by sequencing in a study of kidney transplant recipient with SARS-CoV-2 infection. With respect to this clonotype: A read error may explain this, as a much larger clone is one base away.

Using its own MiXCR run on the reads, TCRdb lists one record per CDR3 protein. The sample contains fewer than 250,000 distinct CDR3 sequences, 29% of which appear only once. Germline V gene data show CDR1 as MDHEN and CDR2 as SYDVKM. Trimming shortened V by 5 bases and J by 5 bases, and 6 bases separated the two germline ends. The CDR3 covers 12 residues. The V gene is TRBV28, the J gene TRBJ1-4, with D uncertain. The source is a male patient in his thirties who had COVID-19 and was a kidney transplant recipient. Some of the T cells might come from the graft donor. This specimen was a blood sample, taken at baseline and on roughly day 110 from a kidney transplant recipient. The chain's CDR3 is CASSGGNEKLFF. The CDR3 DNA follows: TGTGCCAGCAGTGGAGGGAATGAAAAACTGTTTTTT. Complete variable domain (other parts from reference TRBV28 and TRBJ1-4): DVKVTQSSRYLVKRTGEKVFLECVQDMDHENMFWYRQDPGLGLRLIYFSYDVKMKEKGDIPEGYSVSREKKERFSLILESASTNQTSMYLCASSGGNEKLFFGSGTQLSVL.